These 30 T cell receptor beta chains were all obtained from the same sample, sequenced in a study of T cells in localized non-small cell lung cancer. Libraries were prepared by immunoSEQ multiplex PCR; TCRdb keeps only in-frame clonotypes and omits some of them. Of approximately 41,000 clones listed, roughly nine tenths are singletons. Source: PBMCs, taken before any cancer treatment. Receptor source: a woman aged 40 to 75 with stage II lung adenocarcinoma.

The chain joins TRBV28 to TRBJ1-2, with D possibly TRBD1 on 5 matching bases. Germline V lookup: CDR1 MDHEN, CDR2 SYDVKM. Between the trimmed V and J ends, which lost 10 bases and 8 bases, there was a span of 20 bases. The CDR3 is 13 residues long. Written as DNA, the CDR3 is TGTGCCACCCCGACCCCCGGGACTAGAGGCTACACCTTC. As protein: CATPTPGTRGYTF.

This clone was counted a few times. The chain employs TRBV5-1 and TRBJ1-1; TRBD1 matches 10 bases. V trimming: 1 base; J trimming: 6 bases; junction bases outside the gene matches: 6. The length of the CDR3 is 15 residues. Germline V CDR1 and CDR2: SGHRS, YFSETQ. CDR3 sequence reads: CASSLMVGQGAEAFF. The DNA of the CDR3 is TGCGCCAGCAGCTTGATGGTTGGACAGGGGGCTGAAGCTTTCTTT.

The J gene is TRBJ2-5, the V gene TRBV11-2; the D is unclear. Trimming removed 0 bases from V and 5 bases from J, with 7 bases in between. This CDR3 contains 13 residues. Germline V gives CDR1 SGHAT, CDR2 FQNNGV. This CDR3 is CASSLDTGETQYF. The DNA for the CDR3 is TGTGCCAGCAGCTTAGATACCGGGGAGACCCAGTACTTC.

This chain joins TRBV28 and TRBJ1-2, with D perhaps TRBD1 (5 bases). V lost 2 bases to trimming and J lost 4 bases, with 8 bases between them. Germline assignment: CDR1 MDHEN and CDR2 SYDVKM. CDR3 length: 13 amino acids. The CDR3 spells CASSLGGIYGYTF. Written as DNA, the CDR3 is TGTGCCAGCAGTTTAGGGGGGATCTATGGCTACACCTTC.

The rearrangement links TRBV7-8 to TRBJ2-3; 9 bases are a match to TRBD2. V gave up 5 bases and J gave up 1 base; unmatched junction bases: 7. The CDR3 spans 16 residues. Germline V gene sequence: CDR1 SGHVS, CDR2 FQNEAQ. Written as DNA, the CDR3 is TGTGCCAGCAGCCCCGCTAGCGGGACGGGCACAGATACGCAGTATTTT. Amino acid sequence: CASSPASGTGTDTQYF.

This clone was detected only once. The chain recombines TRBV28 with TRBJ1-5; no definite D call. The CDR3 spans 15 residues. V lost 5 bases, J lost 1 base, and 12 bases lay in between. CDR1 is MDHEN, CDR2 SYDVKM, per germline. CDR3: CASSPAIQSNQPQHF. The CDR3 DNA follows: TGTGCCAGCAGTCCCGCTATACAGAGCAATCAGCCCCAGCATTTT.

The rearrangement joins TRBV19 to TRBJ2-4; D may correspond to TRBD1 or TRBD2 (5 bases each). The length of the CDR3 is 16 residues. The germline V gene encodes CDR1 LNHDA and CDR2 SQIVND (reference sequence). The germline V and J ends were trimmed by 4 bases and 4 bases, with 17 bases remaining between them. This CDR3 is CASSNRDLLVKNIQYF. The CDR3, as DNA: TGTGCCAGTAGTAACCGGGACCTCCTAGTTAAAAACATTCAGTACTTC.

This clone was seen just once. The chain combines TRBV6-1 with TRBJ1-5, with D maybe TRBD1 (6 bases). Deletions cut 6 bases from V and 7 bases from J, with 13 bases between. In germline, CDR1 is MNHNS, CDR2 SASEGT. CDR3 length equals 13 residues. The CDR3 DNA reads TGTGCCAGCAGCTTCTACAGGGAACAGCCCCAGCATTTT. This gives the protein CASSFYREQPQHF.

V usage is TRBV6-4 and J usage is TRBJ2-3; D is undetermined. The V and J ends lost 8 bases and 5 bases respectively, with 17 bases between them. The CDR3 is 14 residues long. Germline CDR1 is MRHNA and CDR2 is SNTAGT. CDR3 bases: TGTGCCAGCGCCCAGGAGCTAGGTGTAGATACGCAGTATTTT. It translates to CASAQELGVDTQYF.

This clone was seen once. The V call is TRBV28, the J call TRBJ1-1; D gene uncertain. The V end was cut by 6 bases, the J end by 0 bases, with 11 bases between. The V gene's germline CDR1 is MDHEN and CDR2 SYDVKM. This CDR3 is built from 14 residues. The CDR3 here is CASSSPPMNTEAFF. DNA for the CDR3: TGTGCCAGCAGCTCTCCGCCCATGAACACTGAAGCTTTCTTT.

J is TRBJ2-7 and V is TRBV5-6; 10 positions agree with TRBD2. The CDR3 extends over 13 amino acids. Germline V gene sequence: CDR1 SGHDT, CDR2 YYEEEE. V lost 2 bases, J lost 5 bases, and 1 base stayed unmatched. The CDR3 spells CASSLAGGNEQYF. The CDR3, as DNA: TGTGCCAGCAGCTTAGCGGGGGGGAACGAGCAGTACTTC. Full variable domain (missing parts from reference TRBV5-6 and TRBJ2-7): DAGVTQSPTHLIKTRGQQVTLRCSPKSGHDTVSWYQQALGQGPQFIFQYYEEEERQRGNFPDRFSGHQFPNYSSELNVNALLLGDSALYLCASSLAGGNEQYFGPGTRLTVT.

The CDR3 region is CASSPSGSTEAFF. CDR3 nucleotide sequence: TGTGCCAGCTCACCGAGTGGAAGCACTGAAGCTTTCTTT. V and J are TRBV18 and TRBJ1-1; D gene unclear. This CDR3 spans 13 amino acids. Between the trimmed V and J ends, which lost 3 bases and 4 bases, there was a span of 9 bases. Germline CDR1 KGHSH, CDR2 LQKENI.

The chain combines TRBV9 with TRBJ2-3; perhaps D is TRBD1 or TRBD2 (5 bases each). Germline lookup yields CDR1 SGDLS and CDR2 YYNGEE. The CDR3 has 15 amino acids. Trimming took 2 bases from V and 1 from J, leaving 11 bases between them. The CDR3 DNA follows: TGTGCCAGCAGCGTTAGGGGAGATGGCACAGATACGCAGTATTTT. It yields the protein CASSVRGDGTDTQYF.

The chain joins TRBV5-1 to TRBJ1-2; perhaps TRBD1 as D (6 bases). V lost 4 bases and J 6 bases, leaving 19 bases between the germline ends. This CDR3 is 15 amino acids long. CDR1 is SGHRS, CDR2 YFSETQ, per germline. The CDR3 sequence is CASSPGGRGMDGYTF. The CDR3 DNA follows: TGCGCCAGCAGCCCCGGTGGCAGGGGAATGGATGGCTACACCTTC.

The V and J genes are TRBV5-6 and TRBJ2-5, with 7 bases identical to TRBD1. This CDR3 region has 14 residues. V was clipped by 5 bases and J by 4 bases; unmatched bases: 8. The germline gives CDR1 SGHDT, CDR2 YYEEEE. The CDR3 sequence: CASRHRGSTETQYF. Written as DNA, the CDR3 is TGTGCCAGCAGACACAGGGGATCGACAGAGACCCAGTACTTC. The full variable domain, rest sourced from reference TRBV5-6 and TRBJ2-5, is DAGVTQSPTHLIKTRGQQVTLRCSPKSGHDTVSWYQQALGQGPQFIFQYYEEEERQRGNFPDRFSGHQFPNYSSELNVNALLLGDSALYLCASRHRGSTETQYFGPGTRLLVL.

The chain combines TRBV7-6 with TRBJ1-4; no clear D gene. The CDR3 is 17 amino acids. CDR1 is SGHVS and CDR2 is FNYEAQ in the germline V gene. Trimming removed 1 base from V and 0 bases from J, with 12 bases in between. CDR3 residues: CASSLVLGTATNEKLFF. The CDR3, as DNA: TGTGCCAGCAGCTTAGTCCTGGGAACAGCAACTAATGAAAAACTGTTTTTT.

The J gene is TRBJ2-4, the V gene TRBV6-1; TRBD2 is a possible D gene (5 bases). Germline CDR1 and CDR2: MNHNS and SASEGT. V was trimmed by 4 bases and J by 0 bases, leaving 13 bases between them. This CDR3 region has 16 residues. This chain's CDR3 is CASSGAADLAKNIQYF. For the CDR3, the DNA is TGTGCCAGCAGTGGAGCGGCAGATTTAGCCAAAAACATTCAGTACTTC.

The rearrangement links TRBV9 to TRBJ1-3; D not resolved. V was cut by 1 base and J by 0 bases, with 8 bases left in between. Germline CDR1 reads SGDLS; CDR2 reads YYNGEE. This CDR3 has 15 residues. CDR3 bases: TGTGCCAGCAGCGTACTTAGCGACTCTGGAAACACCATATATTTT. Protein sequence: CASSVLSDSGNTIYF.

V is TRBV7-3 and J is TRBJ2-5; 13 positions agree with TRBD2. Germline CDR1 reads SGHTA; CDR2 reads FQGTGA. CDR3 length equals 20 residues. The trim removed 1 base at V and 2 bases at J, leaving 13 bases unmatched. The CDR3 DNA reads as TGTGCCAGCAGCTTAATAGGTGGGACTAGCGGGACTATAGTACAAGAGACCCAGTACTTC. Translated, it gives CASSLIGGTSGTIVQETQYF.

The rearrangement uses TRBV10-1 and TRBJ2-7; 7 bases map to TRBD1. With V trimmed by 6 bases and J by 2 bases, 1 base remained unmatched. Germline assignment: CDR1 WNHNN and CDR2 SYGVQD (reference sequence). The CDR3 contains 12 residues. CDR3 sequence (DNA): TGCGCCAGCAGGACAGGGCCCTACGAGCAGTACTTC. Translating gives CASRTGPYEQYF.

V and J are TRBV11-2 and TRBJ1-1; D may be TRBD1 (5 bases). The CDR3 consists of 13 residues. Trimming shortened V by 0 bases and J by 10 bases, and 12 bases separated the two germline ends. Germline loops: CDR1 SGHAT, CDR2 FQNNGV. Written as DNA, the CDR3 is TGTGCCAGCAGCTTAGATCCGGGGCGTCGAGCTTTCTTT. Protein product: CASSLDPGRRAFF.

DNA for the CDR3: TGTGCCAGCAGCCGGGGGGTTGAGACTTATACGCAGTATTTT. Translating gives CASSRGVETYTQYF. The V call is TRBV9, the J call TRBJ2-3, with 7 nucleotides matching TRBD2. Germline trimming cut 4 bases from V and 7 bases from J; bases unmatched to any gene: 9. CDR3 length: 14 residues. Germline V gene data show CDR1 as SGDLS and CDR2 as YYNGEE.

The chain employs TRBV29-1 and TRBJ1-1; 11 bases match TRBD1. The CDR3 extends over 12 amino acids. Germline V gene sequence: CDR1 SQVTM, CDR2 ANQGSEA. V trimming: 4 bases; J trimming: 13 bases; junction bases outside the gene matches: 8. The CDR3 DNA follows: TGCAGCGTTGTGGGGACAGGGGGTAGGGGTTTCTTT. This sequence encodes CSVVGTGGRGFF.

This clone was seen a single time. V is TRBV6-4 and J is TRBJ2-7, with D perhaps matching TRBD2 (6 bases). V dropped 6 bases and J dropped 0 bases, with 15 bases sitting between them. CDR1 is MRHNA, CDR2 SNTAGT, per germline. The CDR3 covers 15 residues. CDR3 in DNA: TGTGCCAGCAGGTTTTTCGGGACTCCCTCCTACGAGCAGTACTTC. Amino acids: CASRFFGTPSYEQYF.

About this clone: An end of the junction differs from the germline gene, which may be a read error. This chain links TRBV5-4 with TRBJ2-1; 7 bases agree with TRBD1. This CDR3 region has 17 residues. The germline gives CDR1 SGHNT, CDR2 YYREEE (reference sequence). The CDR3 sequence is CASSLDRSLSSYNEQFF. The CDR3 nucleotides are TGTGCCAGCAGTTTGGACAGGAGCCTCTCTTCCTACAATGAGCAGTTCTTC.

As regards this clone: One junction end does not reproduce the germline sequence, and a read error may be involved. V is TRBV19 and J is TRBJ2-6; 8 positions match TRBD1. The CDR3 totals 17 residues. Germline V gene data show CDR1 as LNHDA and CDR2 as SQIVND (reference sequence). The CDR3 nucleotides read TGTGCCAGTAGTGTAGACAGGGGATCCTCTGGGGCCAACGTCCTGACTTTC. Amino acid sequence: CASSVDRGSSGANVLTF.

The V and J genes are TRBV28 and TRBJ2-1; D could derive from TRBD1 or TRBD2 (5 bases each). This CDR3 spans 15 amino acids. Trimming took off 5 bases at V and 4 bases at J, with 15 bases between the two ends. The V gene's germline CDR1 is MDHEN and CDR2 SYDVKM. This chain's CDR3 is CASSPLGTGYNEQFF. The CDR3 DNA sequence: TGTGCCAGCAGTCCCCTCGGGACGGGGTACAATGAGCAGTTCTTC.

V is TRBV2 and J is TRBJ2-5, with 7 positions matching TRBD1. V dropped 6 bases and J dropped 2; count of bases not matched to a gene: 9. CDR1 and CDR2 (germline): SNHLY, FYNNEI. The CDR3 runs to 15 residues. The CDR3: CASRFDRAAQETQYF. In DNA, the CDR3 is TGTGCCAGCAGGTTCGACAGGGCCGCGCAAGAGACCCAGTACTTC.

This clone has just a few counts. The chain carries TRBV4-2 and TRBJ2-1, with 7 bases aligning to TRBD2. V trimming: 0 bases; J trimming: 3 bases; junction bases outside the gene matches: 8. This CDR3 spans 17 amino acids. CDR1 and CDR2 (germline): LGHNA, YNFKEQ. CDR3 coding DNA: TGTGCCAGCAGCCAAGATCCGGCTAGCGGAGGCTACAATGAGCAGTTCTTC. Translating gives CASSQDPASGGYNEQFF.

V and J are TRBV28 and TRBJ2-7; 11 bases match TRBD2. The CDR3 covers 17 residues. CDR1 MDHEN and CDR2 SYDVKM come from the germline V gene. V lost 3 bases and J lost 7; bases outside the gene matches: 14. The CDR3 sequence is CASSFSGTSGNRDEQYF. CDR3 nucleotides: TGTGCCAGCAGTTTTAGCGGGACTAGCGGTAACCGCGATGAGCAGTACTTC.